A single T cell receptor (beta chain) is shown here with its context. The entry originates in a study of glioma-infiltrating T cells after dendritic cell vaccination. The germline V gene encodes CDR1 SGDLS and CDR2 YYNGEE. The CDR3 extends over 13 amino acids. Trimming cost V 5 bases and J 7 bases, with 15 bases left between them. TCRB CDR3 was amplified from 2 ug genomic DNA or less. Measured with immunoSEQ multiplex PCR; TCRdb has only the in-frame clones, and not every one. The sample carries fewer than 90,000 clones, roughly four fifths recorded once. Time point defined: after dendritic cell vaccination, including at tumor progression/relapse.

The chain is built from TRBV9 and TRBJ1-1; the D is unclear. Here the sequenced sample was blood, taken after dendritic cell vaccination. The receptor was isolated from a human donor with glioblastoma. DNA for the CDR3: TGTGCCAGCAGTGAAGTGAACCGGGGTGAAGCTTTCTTT. Translating it yields CASSEVNRGEAFF.